This record looks at one TCR beta chain sequence and its context. Its antigen is still unknown. The input lacks base qualities; no much larger clone sits a single base away. Library generation was performed with the immunoSEQ multiplex PCR assay. TCRdb mirrors the immuneACCESS table, restricted to in-frame sequences. Some clones are absent from its copies; in checked studies, under half trace to an unresolved V gene, and the reason for the others is unknown. The sample table shows more than 65,000 clones, and around four fifths are seen once. The ten top clones hold around 3.9% of the sample. The germline V end is reduced by 3 bases and the J end by 10 bases; junction bases left unmatched: 8. The CDR3 holds 12 amino acids from the cysteine to the phenylalanine. The read is trimmed to its CDR3 DNA, 36 bases read in frame from base 1. From a lookup of the germline V gene, CDR1 and CDR2 are SQVTM and ANQGSEA.

This specimen comes from a study of technical replicates of blood from a handful of donors (TCRdb year 2017). This chain joins TRBV29-1 to TRBJ1-1, and 7 bases in between align with TRBD1. Sequences were obtained from PBMCs. This clonotype was sampled from a human donor in good health. Some clones in this sample may be carry-over from other donors' samples. This receptor has the CDR3 CSVEGQGVGAFF. The nucleotide sequence is given as TGCAGCGTTGAGGGGCAGGGGGTAGGAGCTTTCTTT.